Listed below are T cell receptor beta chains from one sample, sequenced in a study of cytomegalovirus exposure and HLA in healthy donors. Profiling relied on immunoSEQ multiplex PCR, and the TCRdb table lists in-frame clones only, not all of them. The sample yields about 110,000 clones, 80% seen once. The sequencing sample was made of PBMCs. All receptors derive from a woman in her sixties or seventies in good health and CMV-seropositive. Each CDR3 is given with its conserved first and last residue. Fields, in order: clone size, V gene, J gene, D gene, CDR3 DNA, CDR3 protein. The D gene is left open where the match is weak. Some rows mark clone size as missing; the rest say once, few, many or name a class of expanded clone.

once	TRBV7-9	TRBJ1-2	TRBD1	TGTGCCAGCAGCCACGACAGGGGGCGCGAAGCCTATGGCTACACCTTC	CASSHDRGREAYGYTF
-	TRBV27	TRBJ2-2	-	TGTGCCAGCAGTCCTAGCTTTTCGAACACCGGGGAGCTGTTTTTT	CASSPSFSNTGELFF
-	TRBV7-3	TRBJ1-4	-	TGTGCCAGCAGCTCCTCCCTGGGGGTGGGGGCTCCTAATGAAAAACTGTTTTTT	CASSSSLGVGAPNEKLFF
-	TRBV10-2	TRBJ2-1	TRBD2	TGCGCCAGCAGAGCCGGGACTAGCGGGGTATACAATGAGCAGTTCTTC	CASRAGTSGVYNEQFF
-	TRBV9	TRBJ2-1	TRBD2	TGTGCCAGCAGCGCCGTCCCCCTAGCGGGAGCCTTGAATGAGCAGTTCTTC	CASSAVPLAGALNEQFF
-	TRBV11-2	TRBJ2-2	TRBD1	TGTGCCAGCAGCTCCTACAGGGGGCTGGGCGGGGAGCTGTTTTTT	CASSSYRGLGGELFF
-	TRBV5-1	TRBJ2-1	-	TGCGCCAGCAGCCTAGCCGGGTCCGGCTCCTACAATGAGCAGTTCTTC	CASSLAGSGSYNEQFF
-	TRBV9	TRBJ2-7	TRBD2	TGTGCCAGCAGCCCCCGACTAGCGGGAGGGCACTACGAGCAGTACTTC	CASSPRLAGGHYEQYF
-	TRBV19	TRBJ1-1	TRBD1	TGTGCCAGTAGTACCCTGACCGGGACAGAAGTAGGAAACACTGAAGCTTTCTTT	CASSTLTGTEVGNTEAFF
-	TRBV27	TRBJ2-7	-	TGTGCCAGCAGCCCCTTCCGGGACACCTACGAGCAGTACTTC	CASSPFRDTYEQYF
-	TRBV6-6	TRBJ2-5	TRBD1	TGTGCCAGCAGTGGTGGACAGGGAGTAGCGGAGACCCAGTACTTC	CASSGGQGVAETQYF
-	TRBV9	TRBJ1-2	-	TGTGCCAGCAGCGTATCGGCCCGCCAAGCGGATGGCTACACCTTC	CASSVSARQADGYTF
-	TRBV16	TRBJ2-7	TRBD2	TGTGCCAGCAGCCAATCGATAAGACTAGCGGGAGAGGCCTACGAGCAGTACTTC	CASSQSIRLAGEAYEQYF
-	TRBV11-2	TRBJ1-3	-	TGTGCCAGCAGCGCCTGGACAGCCACCCGTCGCACCATATATTTT	CASSAWTATRRTIYF
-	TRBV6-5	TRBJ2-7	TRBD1	TGTGCCAGCTTAGGGGGCAGGGACGAGCAGTACTTC	CASLGGRDEQYF
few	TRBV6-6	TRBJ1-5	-	TGTGCCAGCAGTTACGTGTCAGGCAATCAGCCCCAGCATTTT	CASSYVSGNQPQHF
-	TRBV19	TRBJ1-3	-	TGTGCCAGTAGTATTTCGCAGGGCCCCGGAAACACCATATATTTT	CASSISQGPGNTIYF
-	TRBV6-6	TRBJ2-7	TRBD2	TGTGCCAGCAGTTACTCTAAGCGGGAGGCCCTCTACGAGCAGTACTTC	CASSYSKREALYEQYF
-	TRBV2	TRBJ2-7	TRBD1	TGTGCCAGCAGTGAGTCGACAGGGGGGTCCTACGAGCAGTACTTC	CASSESTGGSYEQYF
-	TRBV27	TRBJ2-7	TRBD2	TGTGCCAGCAGTTTAAGTACTAGCGGGACGCGCGAGCAGTACTTC	CASSLSTSGTREQYF
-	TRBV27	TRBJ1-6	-	TGTGCCAGCAGTTTAGCGAGGAGCTCCTATAATTCACCCCTCCACTTT	CASSLARSSYNSPLHF
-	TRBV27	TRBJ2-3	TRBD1	TGTGCCAGCAGTTCGGGACAGGGGGCTTTATTAGATACGCAGTATTTT	CASSSGQGALLDTQYF
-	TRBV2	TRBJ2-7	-	TGTGCCAGCAGTGAGGGCCCGTTTTCCGGCACCTACGAGCAGTACTTC	CASSEGPFSGTYEQYF
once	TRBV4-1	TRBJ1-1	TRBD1	TGCGCCAGCAGCCAAGATCCAGGGGGCAATGCTTTCTTT	CASSQDPGGNAFF
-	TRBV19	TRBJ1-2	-	TGTGCCAGTAATACCCTCGGCGCGGGGCCCTCCGTGGGCTACACCTTC	CASNTLGAGPSVGYTF
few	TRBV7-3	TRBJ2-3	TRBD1	TGTGCCAGCAGCTTTGGACAGGGTATGGATACGCAGTATTTT	CASSFGQGMDTQYF